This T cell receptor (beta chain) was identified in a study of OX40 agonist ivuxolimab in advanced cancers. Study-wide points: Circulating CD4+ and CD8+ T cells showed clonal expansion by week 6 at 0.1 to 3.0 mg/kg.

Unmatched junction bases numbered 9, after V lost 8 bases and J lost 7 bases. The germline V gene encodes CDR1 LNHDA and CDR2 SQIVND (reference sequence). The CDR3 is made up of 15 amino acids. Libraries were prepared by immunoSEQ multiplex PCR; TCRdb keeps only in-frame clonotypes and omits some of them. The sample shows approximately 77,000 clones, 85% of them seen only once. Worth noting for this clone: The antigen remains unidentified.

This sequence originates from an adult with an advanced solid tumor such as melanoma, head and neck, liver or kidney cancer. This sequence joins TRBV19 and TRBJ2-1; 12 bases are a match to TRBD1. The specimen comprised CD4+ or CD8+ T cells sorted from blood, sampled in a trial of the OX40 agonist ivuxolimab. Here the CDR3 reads CASSRGQGALNEQFF. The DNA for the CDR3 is TGTGCCAGTTCCCGGGGACAGGGGGCGCTGAATGAGCAGTTCTTC.